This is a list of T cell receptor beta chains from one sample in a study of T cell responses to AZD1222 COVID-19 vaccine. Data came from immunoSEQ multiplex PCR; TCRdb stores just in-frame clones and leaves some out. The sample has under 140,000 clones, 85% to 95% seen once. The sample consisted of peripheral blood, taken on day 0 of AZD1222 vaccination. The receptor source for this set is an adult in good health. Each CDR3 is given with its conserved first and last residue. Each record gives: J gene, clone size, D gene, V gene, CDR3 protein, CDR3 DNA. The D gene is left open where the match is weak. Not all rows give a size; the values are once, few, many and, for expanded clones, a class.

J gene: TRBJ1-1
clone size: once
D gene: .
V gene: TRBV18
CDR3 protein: CASSQAAFNTEAFF
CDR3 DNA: TGTGCCAGCTCACAGGCAGCCTTTAACACTGAAGCTTTCTTT

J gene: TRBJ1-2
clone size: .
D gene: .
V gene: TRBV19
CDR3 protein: CASSIQAKSNYGYTF
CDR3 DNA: TGTGCCAGCTCTATACAGGCTAAATCTAACTATGGCTACACCTTC

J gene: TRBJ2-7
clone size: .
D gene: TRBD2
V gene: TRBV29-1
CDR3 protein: CSVAGRASGYEQYF
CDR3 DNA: TGCAGCGTTGCAGGTCGGGCTAGCGGCTACGAGCAGTACTTC

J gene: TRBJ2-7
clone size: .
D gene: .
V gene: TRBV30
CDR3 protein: CAWDTGYSYEQYF
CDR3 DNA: TGTGCCTGGGATACAGGGTACTCCTACGAGCAGTACTTC

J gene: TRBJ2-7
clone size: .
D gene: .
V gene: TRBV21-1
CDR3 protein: CASRGSPSSYEQYF
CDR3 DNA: TGTGCCAGCAGGGGTTCCCCCAGCTCCTACGAGCAGTACTTC

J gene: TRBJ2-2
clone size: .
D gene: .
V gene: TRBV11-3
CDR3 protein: CASSLIILGELFF
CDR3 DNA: TGTGCCAGCAGCTTAATCATACTGGGGGAGCTGTTTTTT

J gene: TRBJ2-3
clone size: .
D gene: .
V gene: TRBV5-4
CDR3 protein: CASTPRVGTDTQYF
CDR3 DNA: TGTGCCAGCACCCCGCGAGTGGGGACAGATACGCAGTATTTT

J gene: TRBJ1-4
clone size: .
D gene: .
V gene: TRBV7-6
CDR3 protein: CASSLASPNEKLFF
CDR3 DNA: TGTGCCAGCAGCTTAGCAAGCCCCAATGAAAAACTGTTTTTT

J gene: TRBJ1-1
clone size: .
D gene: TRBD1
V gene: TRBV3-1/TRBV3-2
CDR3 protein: CASSQGTGNTEAFF
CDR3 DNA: TGTGCCAGCAGCCAAGGGACAGGGAACACTGAAGCTTTCTTT

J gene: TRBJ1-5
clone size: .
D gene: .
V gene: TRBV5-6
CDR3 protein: CASSLEQFGAQHF
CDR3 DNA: TGTGCCAGCAGCTTGGAACAGTTTGGGGCCCAGCATTTT

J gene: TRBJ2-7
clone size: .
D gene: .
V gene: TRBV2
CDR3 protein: CASSEAHGQISYEQYF
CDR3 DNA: TGTGCCAGCAGTGAAGCGCACGGACAGATCTCCTACGAGCAGTACTTC

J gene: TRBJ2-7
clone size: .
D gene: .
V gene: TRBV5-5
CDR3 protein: CASGGGLYEQYF
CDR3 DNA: TGTGCCAGTGGAGGGGGCCTCTACGAGCAGTACTTC

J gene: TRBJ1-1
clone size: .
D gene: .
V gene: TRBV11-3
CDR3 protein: CASSLQGRTEAFF
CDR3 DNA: TGTGCCAGCAGTTTACAGGGTCGGACTGAAGCTTTCTTT

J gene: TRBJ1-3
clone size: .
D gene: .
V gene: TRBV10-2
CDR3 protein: CATTTGPGNTIYF
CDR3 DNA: TGCGCCACTACAACAGGACCTGGAAACACCATATATTTT

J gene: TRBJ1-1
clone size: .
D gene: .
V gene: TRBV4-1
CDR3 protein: CASSQVRAGVMNTEAFF
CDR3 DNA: TGCGCCAGCAGCCAAGTCCGGGCAGGGGTCATGAACACTGAAGCTTTCTTT

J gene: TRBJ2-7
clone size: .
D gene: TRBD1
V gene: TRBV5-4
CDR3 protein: CASSLGQGYSYEQYF
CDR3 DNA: TGTGCCAGCAGCTTGGGACAGGGCTACTCCTACGAGCAGTACTTC

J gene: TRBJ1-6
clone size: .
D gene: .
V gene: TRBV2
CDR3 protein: CASSDSENSPLHF
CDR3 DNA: TGTGCCAGCAGCGACTCGGAGAATTCACCCCTCCACTTT

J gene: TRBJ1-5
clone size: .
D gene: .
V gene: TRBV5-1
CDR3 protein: CASSQGGAGPQHF
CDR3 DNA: TGCGCCAGCAGCCAGGGTGGTGCAGGGCCCCAGCATTTT

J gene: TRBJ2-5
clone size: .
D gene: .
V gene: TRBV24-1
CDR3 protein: CATSISGGPTQETQYF
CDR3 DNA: TGTGCCACCAGTATATCCGGGGGCCCGACACAAGAGACCCAGTACTTC

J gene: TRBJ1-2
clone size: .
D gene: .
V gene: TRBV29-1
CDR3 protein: CSVDYPGAMNYGYTF
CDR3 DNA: TGCAGCGTTGATTACCCAGGGGCGATGAACTATGGCTACACCTTC

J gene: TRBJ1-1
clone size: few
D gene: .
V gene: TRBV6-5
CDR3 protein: CASSYSWEVTTEAFF
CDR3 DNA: TGTGCCAGCAGCTACAGCTGGGAAGTTACAACTGAAGCTTTCTTT

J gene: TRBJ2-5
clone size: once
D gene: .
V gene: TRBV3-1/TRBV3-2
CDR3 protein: CASSQTGGPRETQYF
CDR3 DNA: TGTGCCAGCAGCCAAACCGGGGGGCCTCGAGAGACCCAGTACTTC

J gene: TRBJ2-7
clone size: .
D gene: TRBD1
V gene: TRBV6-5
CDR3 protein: CASSNRGFSYEQYF
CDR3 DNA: TGTGCCAGCAGTAACAGGGGTTTCTCCTACGAGCAGTACTTC

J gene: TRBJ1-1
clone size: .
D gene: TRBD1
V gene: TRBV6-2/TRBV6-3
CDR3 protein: CASSYRQGAGTEAFF
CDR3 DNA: TGTGCCAGCAGTTACCGACAGGGGGCCGGCACTGAAGCTTTCTTT

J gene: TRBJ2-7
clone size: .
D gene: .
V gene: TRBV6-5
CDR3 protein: CASSQSPTGPDF
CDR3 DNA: TGTGCCAGCAGTCAATCCCCGACGGGCCCGGACTTC

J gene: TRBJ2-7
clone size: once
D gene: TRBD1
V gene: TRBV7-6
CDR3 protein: CASTTGGSYEQYF
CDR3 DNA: TGTGCCAGCACCACAGGGGGCAGTTACGAGCAGTACTTC

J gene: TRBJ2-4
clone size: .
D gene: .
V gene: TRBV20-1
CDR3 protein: CSAGGAGVWYF
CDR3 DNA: TGCAGTGCTGGGGGTGCCGGGGTCTGGTACTTC

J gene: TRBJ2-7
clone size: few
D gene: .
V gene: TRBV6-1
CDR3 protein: CASSDVELGGSYEQYF
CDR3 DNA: TGTGCCAGCAGTGACGTGGAGCTAGGGGGCTCCTACGAGCAGTACTTC

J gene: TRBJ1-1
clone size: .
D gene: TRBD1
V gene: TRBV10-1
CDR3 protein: CASSGDRDEAFF
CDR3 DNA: TGCGCCAGCAGTGGTGACAGGGATGAAGCTTTCTTT

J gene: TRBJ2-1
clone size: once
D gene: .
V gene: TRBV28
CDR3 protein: CASSFAGSYNEQFF
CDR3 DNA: TGTGCCAGCAGTTTTGCTGGTTCCTACAATGAGCAGTTCTTC

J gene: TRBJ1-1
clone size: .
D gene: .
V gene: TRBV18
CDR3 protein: CASSPGGWVNTEAFF
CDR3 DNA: TGTGCCAGCTCACCTGGAGGATGGGTGAACACTGAAGCTTTCTTT

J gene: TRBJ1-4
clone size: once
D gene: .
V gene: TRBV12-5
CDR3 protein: CASAVLYSEKLFF
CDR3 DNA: TGTGCTAGTGCCGTCCTTTATTCGGAAAAACTGTTTTTT

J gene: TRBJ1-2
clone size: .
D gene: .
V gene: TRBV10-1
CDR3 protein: CATNSVRARANYGYTF
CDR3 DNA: TGCGCCACTAACTCAGTCAGGGCGCGAGCTAACTATGGCTACACCTTC

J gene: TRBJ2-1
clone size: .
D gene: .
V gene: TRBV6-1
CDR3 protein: CASSEGQDSYNEQFF
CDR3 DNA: TGTGCCAGCAGTGAAGGGCAGGATTCCTACAATGAGCAGTTCTTC

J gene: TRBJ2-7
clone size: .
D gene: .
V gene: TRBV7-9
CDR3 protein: CASSLQGLTYEQYF
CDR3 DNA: TGTGCCAGCAGCTTGCAGGGACTTACCTACGAGCAGTACTTC

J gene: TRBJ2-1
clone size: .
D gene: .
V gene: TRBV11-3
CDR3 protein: CASSLAGYDNEQFF
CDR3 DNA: TGTGCCAGCAGCTTAGCGGGGTACGATAATGAGCAGTTCTTC

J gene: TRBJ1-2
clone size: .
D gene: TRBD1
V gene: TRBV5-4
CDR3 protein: CASSLPPPGQRYTF
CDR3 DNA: TGTGCCAGCAGTTTACCTCCTCCGGGACAGCGCTACACCTTC

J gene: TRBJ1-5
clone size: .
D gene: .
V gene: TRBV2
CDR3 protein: CASSEGAPGQPQHF
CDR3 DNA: TGTGCCAGCAGTGAAGGCGCCCCAGGTCAGCCCCAGCATTTT

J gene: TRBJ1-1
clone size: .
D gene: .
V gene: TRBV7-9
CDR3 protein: CASALVQMNTEAFF
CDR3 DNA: TGTGCCAGCGCCCTTGTACAAATGAACACTGAAGCTTTCTTT

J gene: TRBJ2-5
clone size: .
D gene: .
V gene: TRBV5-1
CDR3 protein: CASRWAAALQETQYF
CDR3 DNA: TGCGCCAGCAGATGGGCGGCTGCACTCCAAGAGACCCAGTACTTC

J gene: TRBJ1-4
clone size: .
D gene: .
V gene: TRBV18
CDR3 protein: CASSPDSNEKLFF
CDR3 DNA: TGTGCCAGCTCACCGGACAGTAATGAAAAACTGTTTTTT

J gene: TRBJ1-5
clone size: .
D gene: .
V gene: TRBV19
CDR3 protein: CASSIDPIQGYYNQPQHF
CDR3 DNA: TGTGCCAGTAGTATAGATCCTATCCAGGGTTACTACAATCAGCCCCAGCATTTT

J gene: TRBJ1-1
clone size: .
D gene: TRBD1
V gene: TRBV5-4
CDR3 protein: CASSYLTGGSEAFF
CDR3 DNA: TGTGCCAGCAGCTATTTGACAGGGGGCTCTGAAGCTTTCTTT

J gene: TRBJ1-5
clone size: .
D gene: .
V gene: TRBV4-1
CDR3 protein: CASSQDEGQNSNQPQHF
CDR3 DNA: TGCGCCAGCAGCCAGGATGAGGGGCAGAATAGCAATCAGCCCCAGCATTTT

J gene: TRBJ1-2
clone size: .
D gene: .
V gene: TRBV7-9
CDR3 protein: CASSPPAEYGYTF
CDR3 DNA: TGTGCCAGCAGCCCGCCGGCGGAGTATGGCTACACCTTC

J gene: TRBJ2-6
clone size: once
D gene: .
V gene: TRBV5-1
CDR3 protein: CASSLARGSHSGANVLTF
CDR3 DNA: TGCGCCAGCAGCTTGGCCCGGGGTTCACACTCTGGGGCCAACGTCCTGACTTTC

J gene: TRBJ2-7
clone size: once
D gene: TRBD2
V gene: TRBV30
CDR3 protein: CAWRDSYGTSGNYEQYF
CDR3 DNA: TGTGCCTGGAGGGACTCATATGGGACTAGCGGGAACTACGAGCAGTACTTC

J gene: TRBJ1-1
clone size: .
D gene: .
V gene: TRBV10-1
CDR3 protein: CASSERGSNTEAFF
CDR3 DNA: TGCGCCAGCAGTGAGCGAGGGTCTAACACTGAAGCTTTCTTT

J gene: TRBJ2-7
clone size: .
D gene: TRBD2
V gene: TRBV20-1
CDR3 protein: CSASPSGASYEQYF
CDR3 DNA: TGCAGTGCTAGTCCTAGCGGGGCCTCCTACGAGCAGTACTTC

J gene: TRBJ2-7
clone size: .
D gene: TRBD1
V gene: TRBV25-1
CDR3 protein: CASSDGTGSGEQYF
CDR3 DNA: TGTGCCAGCAGTGATGGGACAGGGTCAGGCGAGCAGTACTTC

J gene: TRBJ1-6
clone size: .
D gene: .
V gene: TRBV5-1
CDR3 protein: CASSLGYSGGNSPLHF
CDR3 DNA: TGCGCCAGCAGCCTCGGTTACTCCGGCGGTAATTCACCCCTCCACTTT